These T cell receptor beta chains were read from a single sample in a study of cytomegalovirus exposure and HLA in healthy donors. TCRdb's copy holds only in-frame clones and misses some; the assay was immunoSEQ multiplex PCR. Found here are about 300,000 clones, roughly 85% of them singletons; the top ten hold 4%. Source material: PBMCs. All receptors derive from a middle-aged man in good health and CMV-seropositive. CDR3s include the opening cysteine and the closing phenylalanine or tryptophan. The order of the fields is clone size, D gene, J gene, V gene, CDR3 protein, CDR3 DNA. A D gene is named only where the DNA matches it firmly. For some rows the clone size is stated as once, few or many, or as a class when expanded; others skip it.

size: -; D: TRBD1; J: TRBJ2-7; V: TRBV18; CDR3: CASSPGQGAYEQYF; DNA: TGTGCCAGCTCACCGGGCCAGGGGGCCTACGAGCAGTACTTC
size: -; D: -; J: TRBJ2-5; V: TRBV10-3; CDR3: CAISKDIQETQYF; DNA: TGTGCCATCAGTAAAGACATACAAGAGACCCAGTACTTC
size: -; D: -; J: TRBJ2-1; V: TRBV5-1; CDR3: CASMITGYNEQFF; DNA: TGCGCCAGCATGATAACAGGGTACAATGAGCAGTTCTTC
size: -; D: -; J: TRBJ1-1; V: TRBV7-9; CDR3: CASSRIGAMNTEAFF; DNA: TGTGCCAGCAGCCGAATAGGAGCGATGAACACTGAAGCTTTCTTT
size: -; D: TRBD1; J: TRBJ2-5; V: TRBV5-1; CDR3: CASRSLQGGETQYF; DNA: TGCGCCAGCAGGTCTCTACAGGGGGGCGAGACCCAGTACTTC
size: -; D: TRBD2; J: TRBJ2-1; V: TRBV7-6; CDR3: CASSLEGSGRSNREQFF; DNA: TGTGCCAGCAGCTTAGAGGGTAGCGGGAGGAGCAACCGTGAGCAGTTCTTC
size: -; D: -; J: TRBJ2-7; V: TRBV27; CDR3: CASSETPAASYEQYF; DNA: TGTGCCAGCAGTGAAACCCCCGCGGCTTCCTACGAGCAGTACTTC
size: -; D: TRBD2; J: TRBJ2-1; V: TRBV2; CDR3: CASKDVAGVNEQFF; DNA: TGTGCCAGCAAAGATGTAGCGGGAGTCAATGAGCAGTTCTTC
size: -; D: TRBD1; J: TRBJ2-5; V: TRBV6-5; CDR3: CASSPRQGETQYF; DNA: TGTGCCAGCAGTCCGAGACAGGGAGAGACCCAGTACTTC
size: -; D: TRBD2; J: TRBJ2-2; V: TRBV7-3; CDR3: CASSSWTSGHTGELFF; DNA: TGTGCCAGCAGCTCATGGACTAGCGGACACACCGGGGAGCTGTTTTTT
size: -; D: TRBD2; J: TRBJ2-1; V: TRBV9; CDR3: CASSSRSGATYNEQFF; DNA: TGTGCCAGCAGCTCACGTAGCGGGGCTACCTACAATGAGCAGTTCTTC
size: -; D: TRBD1; J: TRBJ1-2; V: TRBV30; CDR3: CAWAQGDGYTF; DNA: TGTGCCTGGGCACAGGGGGATGGCTACACCTTC
size: -; D: TRBD1; J: TRBJ1-5; V: TRBV7-9; CDR3: CASSSTKTGFLQPQHF; DNA: TGTGCCAGCAGCTCCACCAAGACAGGGTTCCTACAGCCCCAGCATTTT
size: -; D: TRBD2; J: TRBJ2-1; V: TRBV6-6; CDR3: CASVASGAYNEQFF; DNA: TGTGCCAGCGTCGCTAGCGGAGCCTACAATGAGCAGTTCTTC
size: -; D: -; J: TRBJ2-5; V: TRBV4-2; CDR3: CASSQRLVAQETQYF; DNA: TGTGCCAGCAGCCAAAGGCTAGTAGCCCAGGAGACCCAGTACTTC
size: once; D: -; J: TRBJ2-3; V: TRBV30; CDR3: CAWKGIYRADTQYF; DNA: TGTGCCTGGAAGGGGATCTACCGGGCAGATACGCAGTATTTT
size: -; D: TRBD1; J: TRBJ1-1; V: TRBV28; CDR3: CASRDRVSTEAFF; DNA: TGTGCCAGCAGGGACAGGGTGTCCACTGAAGCTTTCTTT
size: -; D: TRBD1; J: TRBJ2-5; V: TRBV28; CDR3: CASRGTGVQLRLAPGAQYF; DNA: TGTGCCAGCAGGGGGACAGGGGTCCAACTACGACTAGCGCCGGGGGCCCAGTACTTC
size: once; D: -; J: TRBJ2-5; V: TRBV7-2; CDR3: CASSRRVEVAQETQYF; DNA: TGTGCCAGCAGCCGCCGAGTGGAGGTAGCACAAGAGACCCAGTACTTC
size: -; D: TRBD2; J: TRBJ2-1; V: TRBV6-1; CDR3: CANGLAGGPGEQFF; DNA: TGTGCCAACGGACTAGCGGGAGGGCCGGGTGAGCAGTTCTTC
size: few; D: -; J: TRBJ2-4; V: TRBV5-6; CDR3: CASSSTLLRAKNIQYF; DNA: TGTGCCAGCAGCTCCACGCTCTTGCGAGCCAAAAACATTCAGTACTTC
size: -; D: -; J: TRBJ2-1; V: TRBV5-1; CDR3: CASSLGRGNEQFF; DNA: TGCGCCAGCAGCTTGGGAAGGGGCAATGAGCAGTTCTTC
size: once; D: TRBD1; J: TRBJ2-7; V: TRBV4-2; CDR3: CASSQVMLGQGRLGNEQYF; DNA: TGTGCCAGCAGCCAGGTTATGCTGGGACAGGGGAGACTTGGGAACGAGCAGTACTTC